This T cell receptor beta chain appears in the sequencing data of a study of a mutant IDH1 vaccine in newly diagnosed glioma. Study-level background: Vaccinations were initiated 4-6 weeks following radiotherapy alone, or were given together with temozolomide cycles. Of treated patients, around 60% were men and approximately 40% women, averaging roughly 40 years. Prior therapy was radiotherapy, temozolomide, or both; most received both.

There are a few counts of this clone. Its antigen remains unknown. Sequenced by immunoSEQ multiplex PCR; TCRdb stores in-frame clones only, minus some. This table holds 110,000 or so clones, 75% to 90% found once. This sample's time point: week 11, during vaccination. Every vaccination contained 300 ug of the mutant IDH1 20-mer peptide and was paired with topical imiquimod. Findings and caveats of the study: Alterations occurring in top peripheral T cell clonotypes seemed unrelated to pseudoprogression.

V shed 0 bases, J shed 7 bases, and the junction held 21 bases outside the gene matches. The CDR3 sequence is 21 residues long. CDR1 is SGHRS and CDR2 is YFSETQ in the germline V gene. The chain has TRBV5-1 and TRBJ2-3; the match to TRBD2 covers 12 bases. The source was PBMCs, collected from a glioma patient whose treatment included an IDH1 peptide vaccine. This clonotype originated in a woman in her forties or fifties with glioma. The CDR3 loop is CASSLAADTAKTSGSRYTQYF. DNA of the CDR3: TGCGCCAGCAGCTTGGCAGCCGATACGGCCAAGACTAGCGGGAGTCGGTATACGCAGTATTTT.